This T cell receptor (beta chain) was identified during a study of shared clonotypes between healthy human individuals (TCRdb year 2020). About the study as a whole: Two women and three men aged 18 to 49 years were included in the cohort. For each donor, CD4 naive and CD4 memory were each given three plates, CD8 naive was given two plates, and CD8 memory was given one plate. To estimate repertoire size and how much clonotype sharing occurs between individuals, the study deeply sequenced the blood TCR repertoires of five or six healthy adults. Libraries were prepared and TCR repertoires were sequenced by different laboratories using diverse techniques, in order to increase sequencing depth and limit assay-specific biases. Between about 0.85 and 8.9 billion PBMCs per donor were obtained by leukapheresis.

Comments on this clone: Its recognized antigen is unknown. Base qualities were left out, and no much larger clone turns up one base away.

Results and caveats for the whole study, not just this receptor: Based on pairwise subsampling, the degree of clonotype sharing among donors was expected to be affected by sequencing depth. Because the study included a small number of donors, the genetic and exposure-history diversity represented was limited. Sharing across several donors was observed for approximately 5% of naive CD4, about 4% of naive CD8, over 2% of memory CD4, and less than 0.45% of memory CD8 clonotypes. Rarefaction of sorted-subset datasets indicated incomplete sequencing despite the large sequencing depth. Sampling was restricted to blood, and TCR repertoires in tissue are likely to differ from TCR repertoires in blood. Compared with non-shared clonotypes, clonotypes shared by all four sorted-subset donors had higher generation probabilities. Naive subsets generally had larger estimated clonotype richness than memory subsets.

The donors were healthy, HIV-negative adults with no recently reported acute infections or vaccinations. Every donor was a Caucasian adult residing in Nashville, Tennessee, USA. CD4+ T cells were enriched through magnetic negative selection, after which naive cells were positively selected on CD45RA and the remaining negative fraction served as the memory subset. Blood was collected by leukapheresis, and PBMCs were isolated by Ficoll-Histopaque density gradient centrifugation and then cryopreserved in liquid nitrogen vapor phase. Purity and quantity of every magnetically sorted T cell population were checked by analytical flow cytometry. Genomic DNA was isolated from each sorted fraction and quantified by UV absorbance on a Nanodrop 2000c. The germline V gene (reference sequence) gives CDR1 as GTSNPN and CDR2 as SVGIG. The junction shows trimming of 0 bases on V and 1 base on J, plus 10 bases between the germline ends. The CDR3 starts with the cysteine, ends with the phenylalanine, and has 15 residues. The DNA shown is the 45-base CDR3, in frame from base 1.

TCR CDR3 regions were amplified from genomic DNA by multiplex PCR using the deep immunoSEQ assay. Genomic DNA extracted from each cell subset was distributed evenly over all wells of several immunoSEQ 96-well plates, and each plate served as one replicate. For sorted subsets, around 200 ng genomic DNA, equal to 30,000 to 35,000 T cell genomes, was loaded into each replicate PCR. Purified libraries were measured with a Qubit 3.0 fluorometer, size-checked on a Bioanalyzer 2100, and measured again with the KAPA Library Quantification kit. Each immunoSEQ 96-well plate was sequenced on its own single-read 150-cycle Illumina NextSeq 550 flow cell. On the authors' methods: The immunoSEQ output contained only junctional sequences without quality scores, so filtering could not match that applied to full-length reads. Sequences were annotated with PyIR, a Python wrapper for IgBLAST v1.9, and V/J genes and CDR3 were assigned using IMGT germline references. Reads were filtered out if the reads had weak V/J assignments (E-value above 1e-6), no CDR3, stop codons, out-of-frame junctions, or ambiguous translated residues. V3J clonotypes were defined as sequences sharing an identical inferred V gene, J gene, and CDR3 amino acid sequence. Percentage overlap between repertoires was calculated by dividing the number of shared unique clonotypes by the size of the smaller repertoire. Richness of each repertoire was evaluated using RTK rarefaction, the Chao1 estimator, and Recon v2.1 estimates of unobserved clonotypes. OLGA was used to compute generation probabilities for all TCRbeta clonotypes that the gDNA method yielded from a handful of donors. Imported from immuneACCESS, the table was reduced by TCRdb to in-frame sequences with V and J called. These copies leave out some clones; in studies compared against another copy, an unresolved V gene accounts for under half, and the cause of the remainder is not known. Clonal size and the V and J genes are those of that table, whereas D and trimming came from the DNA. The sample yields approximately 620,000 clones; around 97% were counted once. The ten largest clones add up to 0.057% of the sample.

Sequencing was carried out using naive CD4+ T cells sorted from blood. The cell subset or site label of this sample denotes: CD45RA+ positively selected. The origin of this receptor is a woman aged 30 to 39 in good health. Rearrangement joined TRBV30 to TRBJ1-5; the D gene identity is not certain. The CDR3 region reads CAWSVQGLSNQPQHF. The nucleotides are TGTGCCTGGAGTGTACAAGGACTAAGCAATCAGCCCCAGCATTTT. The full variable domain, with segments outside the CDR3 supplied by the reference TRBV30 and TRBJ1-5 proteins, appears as SQTIHQWPATLVQPVGSPLSLECTVEGTSNPNLYWYRQAAGRGLQLLFYSVGIGQISSEVPQNLSASRPQDRQFILSSKKLLLSDSGFYLCAWSVQGLSNQPQHFGDGTRLSIL.